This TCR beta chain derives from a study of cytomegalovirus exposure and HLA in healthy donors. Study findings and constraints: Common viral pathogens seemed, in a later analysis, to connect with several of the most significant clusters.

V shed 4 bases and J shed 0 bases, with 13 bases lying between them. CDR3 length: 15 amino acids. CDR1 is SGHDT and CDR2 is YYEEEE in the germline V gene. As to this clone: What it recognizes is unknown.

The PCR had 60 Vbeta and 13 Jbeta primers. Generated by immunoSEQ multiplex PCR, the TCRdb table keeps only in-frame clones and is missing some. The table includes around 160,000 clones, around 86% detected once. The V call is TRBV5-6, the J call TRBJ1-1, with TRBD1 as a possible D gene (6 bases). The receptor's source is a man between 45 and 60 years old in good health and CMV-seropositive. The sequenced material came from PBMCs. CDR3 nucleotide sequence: TGTGCCAGCAGCAATACAGGGACCCTGAACACTGAAGCTTTCTTT. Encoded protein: CASSNTGTLNTEAFF. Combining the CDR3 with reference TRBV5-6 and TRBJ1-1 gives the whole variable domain DAGVTQSPTHLIKTRGQQVTLRCSPKSGHDTVSWYQQALGQGPQFIFQYYEEEERQRGNFPDRFSGHQFPNYSSELNVNALLLGDSALYLCASSNTGTLNTEAFFGQGTRLTVV.